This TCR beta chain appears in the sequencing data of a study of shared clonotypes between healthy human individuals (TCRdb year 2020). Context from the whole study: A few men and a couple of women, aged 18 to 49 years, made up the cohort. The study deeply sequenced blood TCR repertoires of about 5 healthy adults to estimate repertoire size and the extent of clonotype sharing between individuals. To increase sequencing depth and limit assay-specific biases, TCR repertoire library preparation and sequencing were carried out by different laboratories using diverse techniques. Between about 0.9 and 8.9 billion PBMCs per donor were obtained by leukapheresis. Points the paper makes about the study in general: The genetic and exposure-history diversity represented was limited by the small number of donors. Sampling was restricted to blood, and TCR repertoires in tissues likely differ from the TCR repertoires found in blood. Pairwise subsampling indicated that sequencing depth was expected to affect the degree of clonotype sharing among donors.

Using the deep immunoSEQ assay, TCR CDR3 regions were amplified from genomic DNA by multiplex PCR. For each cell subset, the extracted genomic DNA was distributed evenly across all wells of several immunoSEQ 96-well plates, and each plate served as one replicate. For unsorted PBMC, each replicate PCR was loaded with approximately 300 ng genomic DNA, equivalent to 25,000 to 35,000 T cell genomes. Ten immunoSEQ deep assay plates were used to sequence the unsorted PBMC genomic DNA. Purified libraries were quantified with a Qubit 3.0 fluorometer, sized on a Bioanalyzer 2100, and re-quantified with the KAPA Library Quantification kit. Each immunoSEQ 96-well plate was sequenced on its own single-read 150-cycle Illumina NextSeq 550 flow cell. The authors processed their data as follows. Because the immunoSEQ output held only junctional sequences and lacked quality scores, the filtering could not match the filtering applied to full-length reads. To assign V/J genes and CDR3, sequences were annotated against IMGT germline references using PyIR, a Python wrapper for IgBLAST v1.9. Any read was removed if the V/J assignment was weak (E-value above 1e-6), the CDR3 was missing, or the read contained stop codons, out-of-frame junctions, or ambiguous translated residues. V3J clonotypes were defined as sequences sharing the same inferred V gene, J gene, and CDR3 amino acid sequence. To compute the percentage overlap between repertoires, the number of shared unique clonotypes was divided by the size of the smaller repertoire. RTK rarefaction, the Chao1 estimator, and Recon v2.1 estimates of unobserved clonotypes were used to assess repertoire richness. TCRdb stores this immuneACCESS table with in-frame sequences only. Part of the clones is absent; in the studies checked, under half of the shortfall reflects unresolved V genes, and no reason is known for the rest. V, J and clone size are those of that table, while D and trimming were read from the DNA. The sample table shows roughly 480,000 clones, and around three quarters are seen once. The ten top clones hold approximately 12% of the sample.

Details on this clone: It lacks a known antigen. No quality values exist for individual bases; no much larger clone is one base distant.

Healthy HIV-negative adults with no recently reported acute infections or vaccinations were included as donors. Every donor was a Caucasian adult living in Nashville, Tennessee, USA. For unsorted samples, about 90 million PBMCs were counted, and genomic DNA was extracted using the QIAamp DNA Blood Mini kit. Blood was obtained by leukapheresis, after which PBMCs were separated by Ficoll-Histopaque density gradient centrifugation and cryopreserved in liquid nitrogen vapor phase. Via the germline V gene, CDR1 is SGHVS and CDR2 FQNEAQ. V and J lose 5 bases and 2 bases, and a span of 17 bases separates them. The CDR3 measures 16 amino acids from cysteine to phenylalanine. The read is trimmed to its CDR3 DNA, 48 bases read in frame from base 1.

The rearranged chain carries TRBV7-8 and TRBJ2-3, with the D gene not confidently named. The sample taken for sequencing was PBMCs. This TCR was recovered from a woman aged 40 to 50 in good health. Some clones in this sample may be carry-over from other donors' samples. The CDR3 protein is CASSPRTVASTDTQYF. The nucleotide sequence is TGTGCCAGCAGCCCTCGGACGGTAGCTTCCACAGATACGCAGTATTTT.